This entry lists 9 T cell receptor beta chains sequenced from one sample in a study of blood T cell repertoires in COVID-19. Profiling relied on immunoSEQ multiplex PCR, and the TCRdb table lists in-frame clones only, not all of them. Of more than 200,000 clones in the sample, approximately 84% were seen once. Material: peripheral blood. The receptors derive from a man older than 75 with acute or convalescent COVID-19.

The chain is built from TRBV24-1 and TRBJ2-1, with a weak D call TRBD2 (7 bases). The CDR3 sequence is 15 residues long. V gave up 9 bases and J gave up 0 bases, with 14 bases separating them. The germline CDR1 and CDR2 sequences are KGHDR and SFDVKD. Here the CDR3 reads CATEGEGGSYNEQFF. The CDR3 DNA sequence: TGTGCCACCGAGGGGGAGGGCGGCTCCTACAATGAGCAGTTCTTC.

The V call is TRBV15, the J call TRBJ2-1, with D maybe TRBD2 (6 bases). Germline V gives CDR1 LNHNV, CDR2 YYDKDF (reference sequence). Trimming cost V 1 base and J 0 bases, with 10 bases left between them. The CDR3 is 16 residues long. CDR3 amino acids: CATSRGAGNSYNEQFF. The CDR3 coding sequence is TGTGCCACCAGCAGAGGCGCGGGAAACTCCTACAATGAGCAGTTCTTC.

The chain recombines TRBV5-1 with TRBJ2-4; weak D call: TRBD1 (6 bases). Germline assignment: CDR1 SGHRS and CDR2 YFSETQ. V was pared by 0 bases and J by 4 bases, with 14 bases between. This CDR3 has 16 residues. In DNA, the CDR3 is TGCGCCAGCAGCTTGGGACAGGTAGGACGAAAAAACATTCAGTACTTC. This translates into CASSLGQVGRKNIQYF.

The chain is built from TRBV3-1 (or the pseudogene TRBV3-2) and TRBJ2-2, with a tentative D call TRBD1 (6 bases). The germline V and J ends were trimmed by 7 bases and 6 bases, with 12 bases remaining between them. CDR1 is LGHDT and CDR2 is YNNKEL in the germline V gene (reference sequence). This CDR3 contains 13 residues. CDR3 loop: CASKKQGPGELFF. CDR3 sequence (DNA): TGTGCCAGCAAGAAACAGGGCCCCGGGGAGCTGTTTTTT.

The V call is TRBV20-1, the J call TRBJ1-1, with D maybe TRBD1 (5 bases). This CDR3 has 10 amino acids. Per germline, CDR1 DFQATT and CDR2 SNEGSKA (reference sequence). Trimming cost V 6 bases and J 8 bases, with 10 bases left between them. The CDR3 is CSASRQEAFF. The CDR3 DNA follows: TGCAGTGCCAGTAGACAGGAAGCTTTCTTT.

V gene TRBV5-1 combines with J gene TRBJ2-2; unclear D gene. This CDR3 has 15 amino acids. V lost 3 bases to trimming and J lost 7 bases, with 16 bases between them. In germline, CDR1 is SGHRS, CDR2 YFSETQ. The CDR3, as DNA: TGCGCCAGCAGCTCTAAAGGAGTGCGAATCGGGGAGCTGTTTTTT. Protein product: CASSSKGVRIGELFF.

This clone was seen once. The same CDR3 is also encoded by other DNA sequences in this sample. For the CDR3, the DNA is TGTGCCAGTAGTATAGATCCTAGCGGGAGCACAGATACGCAGTATTTT. This encodes CASSIDPSGSTDTQYF. The chain combines TRBV19 with TRBJ2-3; 8 bases agree with TRBD2. The V gene's germline CDR1 is LNHDA and CDR2 SQIVND (reference sequence). The CDR3 has 16 residues. The junction had 2 bases not matched to a gene; V was cut back by 0 bases and J by 0 bases.

The chain employs TRBV5-1 and TRBJ1-2; D is ambiguous. The CDR3 is 14 amino acids. With 3 bases removed from V and 4 bases from J, the gap between germline ends came to 13 bases. Germline values: CDR1 SGHRS, CDR2 YFSETQ. The DNA for the CDR3 is TGCGCCAGCAGCTCGACCGGGGATGGCTATGGCTACACCTTC. Translation gives CASSSTGDGYGYTF.

This sequence joins TRBV6-1 and TRBJ1-2, with D uncertain. V dropped 2 bases and J dropped 8 bases, with 15 bases sitting between them. Germline CDR1 reads MNHNS; CDR2 reads SASEGT. The CDR3 has 14 amino acids. CDR3 in DNA: TGTGCCAGCAGTGAATCGCGGGGTGTGCAAGGCTACACCTTC. It yields the protein CASSESRGVQGYTF.